This T cell receptor beta chain emerged from a study of T cell responses to AZD1222 COVID-19 vaccine (TCRdb year 2021). Background on the whole study: TCR sequencing was performed for 230 to 250 trial participants, of whom roughly 200 were given two doses of AZD1222 and around 25 were given two doses of MenACWY control vaccine. Enrollment into the trials was organized by age into subgroups of 18-55, 56-69 and 70-plus years, and those subgroups contained roughly 140, 27 and 60 TCR-sequenced participants, respectively. The study at large found these results: The whole spike protein was spanned by vaccine-associated CD4 TCRs, and dominant responses were seen in regions 160-218 and 743-854. Reportedly, almost half of the unique spike-specific TCRs recognized epitopes lying outside the regions that are mutated in the B.1.351 and B.1.1.7 variants. In the small 56-69-year group, the increase in depth fell short of significance, most likely because of low power. Participants were mostly white British, with more females than males. The authors suggested clonal diversity may have been underestimated. Because no day 14 peak-response samples were available, the repertoires could be characterized only after the peak T cell response. A significant rise in spike-specific TCR breadth and depth was observed after two AZD1222 doses relative to day 0 and relative to MenACWY recipients. Conclusions about previously exposed vaccinees were limited because only six AZD1222 recipients were SARS-CoV-2 seropositive at baseline.

Trimming takes 6 bases from V and 6 bases from J, and the germline ends sit 11 bases apart. The CDR3, cysteine through phenylalanine, is 12 amino acids long. Only the CDR3 DNA stays, 36 bases, in frame from base 1. The CDR3 regions of human TCRbeta chains were analyzed by immunosequencing. The paper's processing steps were these. TCRs in the repertoires were matched against a reference library of SARS-CoV-2-specific TCRs that had been generated with the MIRA antigen-specificity platform. Breadth meant the fraction of unique TCRs that were SARS-CoV-2-associated, whereas depth meant the fraction of total T cells that were SARS-CoV-2-associated. Using the MIRA data, each spike-specific TCR was assigned both to the spike region to which the TCR was reactive and to a CD4 or CD8 class. Log10-transformed breadth and depth values were compared by one-way ANOVA with Sidak's multiple comparisons tests. The source is immuneACCESS, and TCRdb retained only in-frame sequences with V and J called. Part of the clones is not carried over; for the studies checked, unresolved V genes explain less than half of this, and the remainder is unexplained. V and J calls and clone size come straight from that table; D and trimming were deduced from the DNA. The sample table contains hundreds of thousands of clones; only one count was recorded for 94% of them. The ten largest clones add up to around 0.5% of the sample.

The time point label for this specimen denotes: about 28 days (+/-7) after the second vaccine dose. AZD1222 recipients whose second dose came at about 4 weeks and those whose second dose came at about 12 weeks were combined into one group, since spike-specific TCR depth and breadth did not differ between the two schedules. Vaccinee samples came from UK trials COV001 and COV002, including a single-blind randomized controlled phase 2/3 trial of AZD1222 (ChAdOx1 nCoV-19) in healthy adults. For TCRbeta chain sequencing, PBMC samples were collected from trial participants at day 0 and at day 28 after the second dose. Concerning this clone itself: Its specific antigen is unknown. Base qualities are missing; no much larger clone stands one base away.

The clonotype was recovered from an adult who received the AZD1222 COVID-19 vaccine. Sequencing used peripheral blood, obtained 28 days after the second AZD1222 dose. The chain is assembled from TRBV12-3 or TRBV12-4 and TRBJ1-2; no confident D gene assignment can be made. The CDR3 protein is CASSNRRHGYTF. The DNA sequence is TGTGCCAGCAGCAATAGACGTCATGGCTACACCTTC.